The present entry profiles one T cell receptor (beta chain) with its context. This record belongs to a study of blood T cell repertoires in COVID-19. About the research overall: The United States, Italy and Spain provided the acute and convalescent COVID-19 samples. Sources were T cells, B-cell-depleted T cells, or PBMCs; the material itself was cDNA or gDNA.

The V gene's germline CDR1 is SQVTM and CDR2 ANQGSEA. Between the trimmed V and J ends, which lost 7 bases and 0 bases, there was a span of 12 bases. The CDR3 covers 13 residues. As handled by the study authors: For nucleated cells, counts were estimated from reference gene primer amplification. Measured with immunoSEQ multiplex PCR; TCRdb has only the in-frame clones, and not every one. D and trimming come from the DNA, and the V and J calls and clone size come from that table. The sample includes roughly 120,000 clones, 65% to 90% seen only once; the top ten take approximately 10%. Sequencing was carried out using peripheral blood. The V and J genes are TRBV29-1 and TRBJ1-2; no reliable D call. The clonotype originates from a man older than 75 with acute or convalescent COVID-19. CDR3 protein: CSARSGANYGYTF. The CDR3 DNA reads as TGCAGCGCCCGGTCCGGTGCTAACTATGGCTACACCTTC.